The clone carrying this T cell receptor beta chain was counted only a few times. The antigen is unknown. Germline loops: CDR1 KGHSH, CDR2 LQKENI. After removal of 0 bases from V and 4 bases from J, the junction contained 11 bases not matched to a gene. This CDR3 is built from 17 residues. This sample is drawn from a study of cytomegalovirus exposure and HLA in healthy donors. On the study more broadly: In a later analysis, the 120 or so validation repertoires were reported to have used the same platform as the 550 to 850 first-cohort repertoires.

Study results and caveats: Testing in vitro showed a few CMV-associated chains specific for CMV antigens. Rarity characterized most TCR sequences, yet some public TCRs appeared in many donors. The finding came from a later analysis; first-cohort TCR clusters tended to co-occur in the roughly 110 validation repertoires.

Some clones are missing from TCRdb's copy, which holds only in-frame ones; the method was immunoSEQ multiplex PCR. The sample includes 100,000 to 150,000 clones, about 83% of them seen just once. The sequence came from a man aged 18 to 30 in good health and CMV-seronegative. The rearrangement joins TRBV18 to TRBJ2-7, with 8 bases fitting TRBD1. Specimen: PBMCs. The CDR3 DNA sequence: TGTGCCAGCTCACCACCGGTGACGAGGACAGGGTGGTACGAGCAGTACTTC. It codes for CASSPPVTRTGWYEQYF.